This T cell receptor (beta chain) originates from a study of regulatory and conventional T cells in RAG deficiency. Broader study findings: Control T-cell subsets had markedly higher Shannon entropy and lower Simpson indices than RAG-deficient patients. These Omenn syndrome Treg sorts may hold peripherally activated cells instead. Omenn patients showed >85% Treg-Tconv overlap and shorter CDR3 lengths.

The repertoire was sequenced with immunoSEQ multiplex PCR; TCRdb's copy has only in-frame clones and lacks some. The table has over 45,000 clones, 75% to 90% seen once. Blood CD4+ CD25-low CD127-high conventional T cells supplied the genomic DNA template. A single count supports this clone. Its antigen is unknown. The germline V and J ends were trimmed by 4 bases and 6 bases, with 10 bases remaining between them. Looked up from germline, CDR1 is ENHRY and CDR2 is SYGVKD. This CDR3 has 13 residues. These same records also appear under a second study, on regulatory T cells. That paper notes: The PCR used 52 TRBV and 13 TRBJ primers. Regulatory T cells showed the strongest V-J pair restriction and V/J gene skewing among patient repertoires.

The chain uses TRBV10-3 and TRBJ1-5; D call uncertain. This TCR was recovered from a human donor in good health. The sequenced sample was CD4+ effector T cells sorted from blood. CDR3 sequence reads: CAISALSGQPQHF. Written as DNA, the CDR3 is TGTGCCATCAGTGCCCTCAGTGGTCAGCCCCAGCATTTT.